This T cell receptor beta chain emerged from a study of T cells in Graves' hyperthyroidism and ophthalmopathy. Whole-study results and caveats: In simple terms, a model built on 13 V-J features told ophthalmopathy apart from stable hyperthyroidism.

Stability of Graves' hyperthyroidism was defined as absent ophthalmopathy progression within 18 months. A patient was excluded if there was uncontrolled infection, other autoimmune disease, pregnancy or lactation. This clonotype showed up many times. What it recognizes is unknown. Amplified TCR beta CDR3 regions came from RNA transcripts. HTBI primers drove first-round RT-PCR of the TCR CDR3. MiXCR, applied by TCRdb to the multiplex PCR reads, yields one record per CDR3 protein. The sample lists about 840,000 distinct CDR3 sequences; roughly 37% were seen once. The TCR comes from a man aged 18-30 years with Graves' hyperthyroidism. Specimen: blood.

DNA of the CDR3: TGCAGTGCTACCGGGACTTCGAACAATCAGCCCCAGCATTTT. Encoded protein: CSATGTSNNQPQHF. The gene calls are TRBV20-1 and TRBJ1-5; a possible D gene is TRBD1 (5 bases). From germline, CDR1 is DFQATT and CDR2 SNEGSKA (reference sequence). This CDR3 spans 14 amino acids. V lost 4 bases and J 3 bases, leaving 13 bases between the germline ends.